The sequence of this TCR beta chain was determined in a study of preoperative IRX-2 immunotherapy in early breast cancer (dated by TCRdb to between 2017 and 2020). In light of the paper, this sample's treatment or condition label describes: preoperative locoregional IRX-2 cytokine immunotherapy. The samples were obtained from a phase Ib study in which preoperative, locoregional IRX-2 cytokine immunotherapy intended to prime immune responses was tested. The donors were early-stage breast cancer patients who were given IRX-2 prior to surgery. Sequences KGHSH (CDR1) and LQKENI (CDR2) are obtained from the germline V gene. V ends up 5 bases short and J 3 bases short, with an unmatched junction base count of 8. Including cysteine and phenylalanine, the CDR3 has 15 amino acids. Only the CDR3 DNA is retained, 45 bases long and in frame from the first base. With respect to this clone: The target of this receptor is not known. Per-base qualities were not stored, and no clone one base away is much larger.

The protocol used for the library was the immunoSEQ multiplex PCR assay. TCRdb limited this immuneACCESS table to in-frame rearrangements with V and J called. A share of clones is missing; checked studies link under half to unresolved V genes, and the rest is unexplained. For this sample there are around 88,000 clones; 70% to 90% appear just once. The ten largest account for over 2% of the sample. The sequence derives from a human donor with breast cancer. The rearrangement combines TRBV18 with TRBJ2-7; TRBD1 agrees with 9 junctional bases. The sequenced sample was tumor tissue, obtained after IRX-2 immunotherapy. The sequenced DNA: TGTGCCAGCTCATCGGGACAGGGTTTTGTCTACGAGCAGTACTTC. It is translated as CASSSGQGFVYEQYF.